These 32 T cell receptor beta chains originate from one sample sequenced in a study of T cell responses to AZD1222 COVID-19 vaccine. Assay: immunoSEQ multiplex PCR; the TCRdb copy retains only in-frame clones and omits some. The top ten hold just over 3% of the sample, which has more than 110,000 clones, around 90% seen once. This specimen consisted of peripheral blood, obtained on day 0 of AZD1222 vaccination. These receptors were obtained from an adult in good health.

The chain combines TRBV19 with TRBJ1-5, with D perhaps TRBD1 (5 bases). Germline-derived CDR1 and CDR2 are LNHDA and SQIVND (reference sequence). CDR3 length: 15 residues. V shed 6 bases and J shed 2 bases, with 14 bases lying between them. The CDR3, as DNA: TGTGCCAGTAGAACTCCTAGGGGTGGCAATCAGCCCCAGCATTTT. Its protein is CASRTPRGGNQPQHF.

The chain has TRBV12-3 or TRBV12-4 and TRBJ2-3; D uncertain. The CDR3 is made up of 11 amino acids. The ends were cut back, 0 bases at V and 5 bases at J, with 0 bases in the middle. The CDR3 spells CASSLADTQYF. In nucleotides, the CDR3 is TGTGCCAGCAGTTTAGCAGATACGCAGTATTTT.

This rearrangement joins TRBV11-2 to TRBJ2-7; possibly TRBD1 for D (5 bases). Germline V gives CDR1 SGHAT, CDR2 FQNNGV. V shed 0 bases and J shed 2 bases, with 8 bases lying between them. The CDR3 sequence is 14 residues long. CDR3 coding DNA: TGTGCCAGCAGCTTAGACAGGGCCGCCTACGAGCAGTACTTC. Its translation is CASSLDRAAYEQYF.

This chain links TRBV4-1 with TRBJ1-1; 7 nucleotides align to TRBD1. V dropped 3 bases and J dropped 1; count of bases not matched to a gene: 2. The CDR3 is 14 amino acids. Germline-derived CDR1 and CDR2 are MGHRA and YSYEKL. CDR3 nucleotides: TGCGCCAGCAGCCAGGGACAGACGAACACTGAAGCTTTCTTT. Translated: CASSQGQTNTEAFF.

This chain connects TRBV7-2 to TRBJ1-2; D is perhaps TRBD1 (6 bases). Per germline, CDR1 SGHTA and CDR2 FQGNSA. CDR3 length equals 17 residues. Trimming took off 0 bases at V and 8 bases at J, with 22 bases between the two ends. The CDR3, as DNA: TGTGCCAGCAGCTTAGCCAGGGGTGGGGGGCGGACGAGCGGCTACACCTTC. Its protein is CASSLARGGGRTSGYTF. The whole variable domain, filled in from reference TRBV7-2 and TRBJ1-2, reads GAGVSQSPSNKVTEKGKDVELRCDPISGHTALYWYRQSLGQGLEFLIYFQGNSAPDKSGLPSDRFSAERTGGSVSTLTIQRTQQEDSAVYLCASSLARGGGRTSGYTFGSGTRLTVV.

The chain couples TRBV18 to TRBJ1-4; D may be TRBD1 (5 bases). This CDR3 contains 18 residues. Germline assignment: CDR1 KGHSH and CDR2 LQKENI. The ends were cut back, 4 bases at V and 0 bases at J, with 18 bases in the middle. CDR3 sequence reads: CASSLVDQGDPTNEKLFF. The CDR3, as DNA: TGTGCCAGCTCACTCGTGGACCAGGGCGATCCAACTAATGAAAAACTGTTTTTT.

The chain carries TRBV15 and TRBJ1-1, with D tentatively TRBD1 (5 bases). Trimming took off 1 base at V and 3 bases at J, with 9 bases between the two ends. Germline CDR1 is LNHNV and CDR2 is YYDKDF (reference sequence). The CDR3 is 14 residues long. CDR3 DNA sequence: TGTGCCACCAGCAGAGGGGGCGACGACACTGAAGCTTTCTTT. The encoded protein is CATSRGGDDTEAFF.

V and J are TRBV5-1 and TRBJ2-5; the D is unclear. V lost 1 base and J lost 5, with 3 bases in between. The CDR3 is made up of 11 amino acids. Germline lookup yields CDR1 SGHRS and CDR2 YFSETQ. The DNA for the CDR3 is TGCGCCAGCAGCTTGATGGAGACCCAGTACTTC. The encoded protein is CASSLMETQYF.

CDR3 nucleotides: TGTGCCAGCAGCTATCCCGGCCCAGGGGGCAGCTACACCTTC. This translates into CASSYPGPGGSYTF. This rearrangement joins TRBV7-9 to TRBJ1-2; 8 positions match TRBD1. V shed 4 bases and J 9 bases; nucleotides not matched to a gene: 10. The CDR3 covers 14 residues. Germline loops: CDR1 SEHNR, CDR2 FQNEAQ (reference sequence).

For this clone: Other nucleotide sequences in the sample specify the same CDR3. This chain connects TRBV7-2 to TRBJ1-5, with D unresolved. V lost 5 bases to trimming and J lost 1 base, with 3 bases between them. This CDR3 is 12 amino acids long. CDR1 SGHTA and CDR2 FQGNSA come from the germline V gene. DNA of the CDR3: TGTGCCAGCAGCCCAAGCAATCAGCCCCAGCATTTT. Protein sequence: CASSPSNQPQHF.

The chain joins TRBV6-6 to TRBJ2-3, with D perhaps matching TRBD2 (5 bases). V was trimmed by 4 bases and J by 4 bases, leaving 15 bases between them. The CDR3 is 15 residues long. Germline values: CDR1 MNHNY, CDR2 SVGAGI (reference sequence). The CDR3 nucleotides are TGTGCCAGCAGTTTGACTGAGGGAGAACCAGATACGCAGTATTTT. Translation: CASSLTEGEPDTQYF.

The chain has TRBV24-1 and TRBJ2-1, with 7 bases that match TRBD2. This CDR3 is 14 amino acids long. Germline V CDR1 and CDR2: KGHDR, SFDVKD. The ends lost 3 bases at V and 7 bases at J; junction bases unmatched: 5. The CDR3 DNA reads as TGTGCCACCAGTGATGGGGAGGGTCGGAATGAGCAGTTCTTC. Translated, it gives CATSDGEGRNEQFF.

The chain employs TRBV29-1 and TRBJ2-7; TRBD2 aligns across 10 bases. This CDR3 comprises 13 residues. V lost 4 bases to trimming and J lost 0 bases; unmatched junction nucleotides: 0. CDR1 and CDR2 (germline): SQVTM, ANQGSEA. CDR3 in amino acids: CSVASGSSYEQYF. The CDR3, as DNA: TGCAGCGTTGCTAGCGGGAGCTCCTACGAGCAGTACTTC.

This clone was observed once. The V call is TRBV6-2 or TRBV6-3, the J call TRBJ2-7; 7 bases are a match to TRBD2. The ends lost 2 bases at V and 0 bases at J; junction bases unmatched: 10. CDR3 length: 17 residues. Germline V CDR1 and CDR2: MNHEY, SVGEGT. The CDR3 loop is CASSYAAPLALSYEQYF. The DNA of the CDR3 is TGTGCCAGCAGTTACGCGGCGCCACTAGCGCTCTCCTACGAGCAGTACTTC.

The rearrangement links TRBV5-1 to TRBJ2-2; D is undetermined. The V end lost 3 bases, the J end lost 9 bases, and 12 bases lay between the germline ends. From germline, CDR1 is SGHRS and CDR2 YFSETQ. The CDR3 length is 13 residues. In DNA form, the CDR3 reads TGCGCCAGCAGCTGGCCCCAGGTCCGGGAGCTGTTTTTT. Its protein is CASSWPQVRELFF.

The rearrangement links TRBV14 to TRBJ1-2, with 7 bases matching TRBD1. Trimming at V came to 6 bases and at J to 8 bases, leaving 9 bases not matched to a gene. CDR3 size: 13 residues. CDR1 is SGHDN, CDR2 FVKESK, per germline. The CDR3, as DNA: TGTGCCAGCAGTCCCGACAGGGCGAGCGGCTACACCTTC. This codes for CASSPDRASGYTF.

The J gene is TRBJ2-3, the V gene TRBV7-8; the match to TRBD2 covers 8 bases. The CDR3 loop spans 16 amino acids. In germline, CDR1 is SGHVS, CDR2 FQNEAQ. V shed 4 bases, J shed 3 bases, and the junction held 9 bases outside the gene matches. The DNA for the CDR3 is TGTGCCAGCAGCTGGGGGGGAGCGGGAGTGACAGATACGCAGTATTTT. As protein: CASSWGGAGVTDTQYF.

By its share, this clone is medium-sized. Other DNA variants within this sample encode the same CDR3. J is TRBJ1-1 and V is TRBV18; no reliable D call. The CDR3 sequence is 13 residues long. Trimming removed 6 bases from V and 0 bases from J, with 8 bases in between. Germline-derived CDR1 and CDR2 are KGHSH and LQKENI. CDR3 coding DNA: TGTGCCAGCTCTCCCACCATGAACACTGAAGCTTTCTTT. Translating it yields CASSPTMNTEAFF.

The table lists this clone with a count of one. This chain links TRBV4-3 with TRBJ1-1; D is ambiguous. The V and J ends lost 0 bases and 1 base respectively, with 9 bases between them. The CDR3 sequence is 15 residues long. Germline CDR1 LGHNA, CDR2 YSLEER. The CDR3 here is CASSQDPQRNTEAFF. Written as DNA, the CDR3 is TGCGCCAGCAGCCAAGATCCCCAGAGGAACACTGAAGCTTTCTTT.

The chain is built from TRBV6-2 or TRBV6-3 and TRBJ2-1; tentatively, D is TRBD1 or TRBD2 (5 bases each). The CDR3 has 11 residues. Per germline, CDR1 MNHEY and CDR2 SVGEGT. Trimming shortened V by 5 bases and J by 10 bases, and 9 bases separated the two germline ends. The CDR3 protein is CASSNGDEQFF. CDR3 DNA: TGTGCCAGCAGTAATGGGGACGAGCAGTTCTTC.

The genes are TRBV20-1 and TRBJ1-2; possible D gene TRBD1, 5 bases. V lost 6 bases and J lost 9, with 20 bases in between. Germline lookup yields CDR1 DFQATT and CDR2 SNEGSKA (reference sequence). The CDR3 runs 13 residues. Here the CDR3 DNA reads TGCAGTGCCAGTAGGACGTCCCAGGGTAGCTACACCTTC. It specifies CSASRTSQGSYTF.

This chain's CDR3 is CASSLAGGHLAYEQYF. The CDR3 coding sequence is TGTGCCAGCAGCTTAGCAGGGGGGCATCTGGCCTACGAGCAGTACTTC. V usage is TRBV7-8 and J usage is TRBJ2-7; either TRBD1 or TRBD2 may supply D (6 bases each). V lost 0 bases and J lost 2, with 14 bases in between. The CDR3 is 16 residues long. Germline CDR1 and CDR2: SGHVS and FQNEAQ.

The chain employs TRBV7-5 and TRBJ1-5. TRBV7-5 is labeled a pseudogene. This CDR3 has 18 amino acids. The CDR3 DNA reads as TGTGTCAGAAGCTTAGCAGGCAGGGAGCCTTATAGCAATCAGCCCCAGCATTTT. Translation gives CVRSLAGREPYSNQPQHF.

This chain connects TRBV15 to TRBJ2-7, with D possibly being TRBD2 (5 bases). The CDR3 loop spans 13 amino acids. CDR1 and CDR2 (germline): LNHNV, YYDKDF (reference sequence). Trimming took 5 bases from V and 3 from J, leaving 11 bases between them. The CDR3 nucleotides are TGTGCCACCAGCCGGGGTGGTAGCTACGAGCAGTACTTC. This gives the protein CATSRGGSYEQYF.

The rearrangement links TRBV27 to TRBJ2-5; 8 bases map to TRBD1. The CDR3 has 17 residues. From germline, CDR1 is MNHEY and CDR2 SMNVEV (reference sequence). Losses at the gene ends were 4 bases for V and 1 base for J; bases not matched to a gene: 11. CDR3 nucleotide sequence: TGTGCCAGCAGTTATCTGGGTGGGACAGGTCCCCAAGAGACCCAGTACTTC. This codes for CASSYLGGTGPQETQYF.

This clone was picked up one time. The V call is TRBV9, the J call TRBJ2-7; 10 bases are a match to TRBD1. The germline V gene has CDR1 SGDLS and CDR2 YYNGEE. V shed 2 bases and J 7 bases; nucleotides not matched to a gene: 3. CDR3 length: 13 residues. As DNA, the CDR3 is TGTGCCAGCAGCGTCGGGACAGGGGAAGAGCAGTACTTC. This encodes CASSVGTGEEQYF.

The V gene is TRBV27, the J gene TRBJ2-1; TRBD2 agrees at 11 bases. The CDR3 contains 20 residues. Germline CDR1 and CDR2: MNHEY and SMNVEV (reference sequence). Trimming at V came to 0 bases and at J to 0 bases, leaving 10 bases not matched to a gene. In DNA, the CDR3 is TGTGCCAGCAGTTTATCGAGACTAGCGGGGAGTTTAAGCTCCTACAATGAGCAGTTCTTC. Protein product: CASSLSRLAGSLSSYNEQFF.

This chain connects TRBV27 to TRBJ1-3, with D unresolved. Germline CDR1 MNHEY, CDR2 SMNVEV (reference sequence). There are 16 residues in the CDR3. V gave up 4 bases and J gave up 1 base, with 14 bases separating them. CDR3 DNA sequence: TGTGCCAGCAGTTCTCGGACTGGGCCATCTGGAAACACCATATATTTT. This translates into CASSSRTGPSGNTIYF.

The CDR3 is CASSSTGSEQFF. The DNA of the CDR3 is TGCGCCAGCAGCAGTACAGGGAGTGAGCAGTTCTTC. The chain has TRBV4-1 and TRBJ2-1, with D perhaps matching TRBD1 (6 bases). Germline V gene lookup returns CDR1 MGHRA and CDR2 YSYEKL. The CDR3 is 12 residues long. The V end lost 5 bases, the J end lost 9 bases, and 11 bases lay between the germline ends.

The chain recombines TRBV30 with TRBJ1-1; D gene ambiguous. There are 11 residues in the CDR3. The V gene lost 8 bases and the J gene lost 1 base, with 8 bases spanning the gap. Germline values: CDR1 GTSNPN, CDR2 SVGIG (reference sequence). CDR3 amino acids: CAGNRNTEAFF. In nucleotides, the CDR3 is TGTGCCGGGAACAGGAACACTGAAGCTTTCTTT.

The chain employs TRBV18 and TRBJ1-5; D remains ambiguous. Trimming stripped 4 bases from V and 3 bases from J, with 10 bases between. Germline assignment: CDR1 KGHSH and CDR2 LQKENI. CDR3 size: 14 residues. The CDR3 loop is CASSRSGDNQPQHF. The CDR3 bases are TGTGCCAGCTCACGTTCCGGGGACAATCAGCCCCAGCATTTT. The full variable domain, its missing parts supplied by reference TRBV18 and TRBJ1-5, is NAGVMQNPRHLVRRRGQEARLRCSPMKGHSHVYWYRQLPEEGLKFMVYLQKENIIDESGMPKERFSAEFPKEGPSILRIQQVVRGDSAAYFCASSRSGDNQPQHFGDGTRLSIL.

This clone appeared a single time. The chain is built from TRBV6-4 and TRBJ1-1; TRBD1 matches at 7 bases. The germline CDR1 and CDR2 sequences are MRHNA and SNTAGT. V dropped 7 bases and J dropped 6; count of bases not matched to a gene: 17. The length of the CDR3 is 16 residues. The CDR3 DNA reads TGTGCCAGCATCAAGAAGGAGCAGGGGGAAGGAGCTGAAGCTTTCTTT. It codes for CASIKKEQGEGAEAFF.